The 22 T cell receptor beta chains in this list originate from one sample, sequenced in a study of T cell responses to AZD1222 COVID-19 vaccine. Sequencing was performed with immunoSEQ multiplex PCR; in TCRdb, only in-frame clones are kept and a portion is missing. In the table there are tens of thousands of clones, around 90% of which are singletons. Here the sequenced sample was peripheral blood, taken 28 days after the second AZD1222 dose. These receptors were obtained from an adult who received the AZD1222 COVID-19 vaccine.

This rearrangement joins TRBV7-3 to TRBJ2-5, with D possibly being TRBD1 or TRBD2 (7 bases each). The V gene's germline CDR1 is SGHTA and CDR2 FQGTGA. V lost 2 bases and J 2 bases, leaving 9 bases between the germline ends. The CDR3 sequence is 14 residues long. CDR3 loop: CASSLQGGQETQYF. In DNA form, the CDR3 reads TGTGCCAGCAGCTTACAGGGGGGGCAAGAGACCCAGTACTTC.

The CDR3 region is CASSPGRESGEAFF. The CDR3, as DNA: TGCGCCAGCAGCCCCGGGCGGGAGAGTGGTGAAGCTTTCTTT. This chain joins TRBV5-1 and TRBJ1-1; no clear D. V lost 4 bases and J 7 bases, leaving 17 bases between the germline ends. CDR1 and CDR2 from the germline V gene are SGHRS and YFSETQ. CDR3 length equals 14 residues. The full variable domain, rest sourced from reference TRBV5-1 and TRBJ1-1, is KAGVTQTPRYLIKTRGQQVTLSCSPISGHRSVSWYQQTPGQGLQFLFEYFSETQRNKGNFPGRFSGRQFSNSRSEMNVSTLELGDSALYLCASSPGRESGEAFFGQGTRLTVV.

This rearrangement joins TRBV19 to TRBJ1-1; D is ambiguous. Germline CDR1 reads LNHDA; CDR2 reads SQIVND (reference sequence). V lost 9 bases, J lost 4 bases, and 15 bases lay in between. The CDR3 consists of 13 residues. The CDR3 sequence is CASLGRLRTEAFF. The CDR3 region has the DNA TGTGCCAGCCTAGGGAGGTTGCGCACTGAAGCTTTCTTT.

The gene calls are TRBV5-1 and TRBJ2-5; D gene unclear. The CDR3 consists of 14 residues. Trimming removed 0 bases from V and 2 bases from J, with 8 bases in between. CDR1 and CDR2 from the germline V gene are SGHRS and YFSETQ. CDR3 nucleotides: TGCGCCAGCAGCTTGGGGCAGCAGCAAGAGACCCAGTACTTC. This translates into CASSLGQQQETQYF.

The chain carries TRBV18 and TRBJ1-1, with D possibly being TRBD1 (5 bases). Germline CDR1 is KGHSH and CDR2 is LQKENI. Trimming pared 4 bases from V and 1 base from J, leaving 10 bases between. The CDR3 covers 14 residues. DNA of the CDR3: TGTGCCAGCTCACAAACAGGAGAGAACACTGAAGCTTTCTTT. Encoded protein: CASSQTGENTEAFF.

V gene TRBV2 combines with J gene TRBJ2-5; TRBD2 aligns across 10 bases. This CDR3 contains 18 residues. Germline trimming cut 5 bases from V and 2 bases from J; bases unmatched to any gene: 14. CDR1 SNHLY and CDR2 FYNNEI come from the germline V gene. The CDR3 protein is CASSRQVAGGTIQETQYF. CDR3 bases: TGTGCCAGCAGTCGTCAGGTAGCGGGGGGAACGATTCAAGAGACCCAGTACTTC.

V and J are TRBV20-1 and TRBJ2-2, with D perhaps being TRBD1 or TRBD2 (6 bases each). Trimming shortened V by 3 bases and J by 7 bases, and 18 bases separated the two germline ends. CDR1 is DFQATT and CDR2 is SNEGSKA in the germline V gene (reference sequence). The CDR3 sequence is 15 residues long. The CDR3 loop is CSASRGAQDGGELFF. In nucleotides, the CDR3 is TGCAGTGCTAGTAGGGGGGCTCAAGACGGCGGGGAGCTGTTTTTT.

The chain couples TRBV10-3 to TRBJ1-1; no clear D gene. This CDR3 is built from 15 residues. Germline lookup yields CDR1 ENHRY and CDR2 SYGVKD. Trimming took off 5 bases at V and 1 base at J, with 14 bases between the two ends. CDR3 in amino acids: CAISRSGVSNTEAFF. The CDR3 DNA is TGTGCCATCAGTCGGTCTGGGGTCTCGAACACTGAAGCTTTCTTT.

This chain connects TRBV29-1 to TRBJ1-4; TRBD1 matches at 7 bases. Germline-derived CDR1 and CDR2 are SQVTM and ANQGSEA. J gave up 3 bases and V 6 bases, and 4 bases lay outside the gene matches. CDR3 length: 13 amino acids. The CDR3 DNA reads as TGCAGCGTCACCGGGACAGCTAATGAAAAACTGTTTTTT. Its translation is CSVTGTANEKLFF.

The V gene is TRBV12-3 or TRBV12-4, the J gene TRBJ1-1; no firm D call. This CDR3 spans 13 amino acids. Trimming removed 5 bases at V and 2 bases at J, with 9 bases between. CDR3 bases: TGTGCCAGCAGTCGCAGTAGCAACACTGAAGCTTTCTTT. It yields the protein CASSRSSNTEAFF.

The chain employs TRBV18 and TRBJ1-1; D is ambiguous. In germline, CDR1 is KGHSH, CDR2 LQKENI. V lost 2 bases and J lost 0, with 4 bases in between. This CDR3 region has 13 residues. In DNA form, the CDR3 reads TGTGCCAGCTCACCAATGGTGAACACTGAAGCTTTCTTT. This translates into CASSPMVNTEAFF.

The chain carries TRBV3-1 (or the pseudogene TRBV3-2) and TRBJ2-7; D ambiguous. Germline-derived CDR1 and CDR2 are LGHDT and YNNKEL (reference sequence). The CDR3 runs 12 residues. Between the trimmed V and J ends, which lost 3 bases and 1 base, there was a span of 4 bases. Written as DNA, the CDR3 is TGTGCCAGCAGCCACGATTCCTACGAGCAGTACTTC. This translates into CASSHDSYEQYF.

The chain links TRBV27 to TRBJ2-1; 9 nucleotides line up with TRBD2. The CDR3 length is 15 residues. J lost 7 bases, V lost 5 bases, and 9 bases had no gene match. CDR1 is MNHEY and CDR2 is SMNVEV in the germline V gene (reference sequence). CDR3 nucleotides: TGTGCCAGCAGTCCCCACGAAGCGGGGGGAAATGAGCAGTTCTTC. Translation gives CASSPHEAGGNEQFF.

The V call is TRBV7-9, the J call TRBJ2-5; D perhaps matches TRBD2 (5 bases). V lost 6 bases and J 5 bases, leaving 13 bases between the germline ends. Germline V gene data show CDR1 as SEHNR and CDR2 as FQNEAQ (reference sequence). The CDR3 has 13 amino acids. The CDR3 nucleotides read TGTGCCAGCAGTATACTAGGCGGGGAGACCCAGTACTTC. Residues: CASSILGGETQYF.

The chain links TRBV6-5 to TRBJ1-6; no definite D call. There are 13 residues in the CDR3. Germline CDR1 MNHEY, CDR2 SVGAGI. Trimming pared 0 bases from V and 8 bases from J, leaving 5 bases between. The CDR3 DNA is TGTGCCAGCAGTTACTCCCGGGATTCACCCCTCCACTTT. This sequence encodes CASSYSRDSPLHF.

The rearrangement uses TRBV25-1 and TRBJ2-7, with TRBD1 as a possible D gene (7 bases). The germline CDR1 and CDR2 sequences are MGHDK and SYGVNS. The CDR3 loop spans 12 amino acids. V lost 4 bases and J 13 bases, leaving 17 bases between the germline ends. CDR3 in DNA: TGTGCCAGCAGTGCAGGAGGGGGCGCCGAATACTTC. Amino acid sequence: CASSAGGGAEYF.

The V and J genes are TRBV5-4 and TRBJ1-4, with 8 nucleotides matching TRBD1. The V gene end was trimmed by 4 bases and the J gene end by 2 bases; junction bases not matched to a gene: 4. CDR3 length: 15 amino acids. Germline V gives CDR1 SGHNT, CDR2 YYREEE (reference sequence). The CDR3 is CASSIQGATNEKLFF. In DNA, the CDR3 is TGTGCCAGCAGCATTCAGGGGGCTACTAATGAAAAACTGTTTTTT.

This sequence joins TRBV14 and TRBJ1-2; 7 nucleotides agree with TRBD1. The germline CDR1 and CDR2 sequences are SGHDN and FVKESK. The CDR3 runs to 16 residues. V trimming: 1 base; J trimming: 4 bases; junction bases outside the gene matches: 9. CDR3 nucleotides: TGTGCCAGCAGCCAAGTGGCACAGGGGCCTTTCTATGGCTACACCTTC. Protein product: CASSQVAQGPFYGYTF.

The chain combines TRBV7-9 with TRBJ1-4; D might be TRBD1 (5 bases). Germline V lookup: CDR1 SEHNR, CDR2 FQNEAQ (reference sequence). This CDR3 has 15 residues. Trimming left V 5 bases short and J 1 base short, with 11 bases between. CDR3: CASSLGAGTNEKLFF. DNA of the CDR3: TGTGCCAGCAGCCTAGGGGCAGGAACTAATGAAAAACTGTTTTTT.

This clone was observed once. The V call is TRBV7-6, the J call TRBJ2-7; 11 bases match TRBD1. The CDR3 extends over 15 amino acids. Germline V gene data show CDR1 as SGHVS and CDR2 as FNYEAQ. The trim removed 5 bases at V and 4 bases at J, leaving 7 bases unmatched. The DNA for the CDR3 is TGTGCCAGCAGCCCGCGGACAGGGGGCGCGTACGAGCAGTACTTC. It yields the protein CASSPRTGGAYEQYF.

V and J are TRBV6-5 and TRBJ1-1; 9 bases map to TRBD1. Germline V lookup: CDR1 MNHEY, CDR2 SVGAGI. The ends lost 10 bases at V and 5 bases at J; junction bases unmatched: 8. The CDR3 spans 13 residues. The CDR3 loop reads CATQGQGGTEAFF. DNA of the CDR3: TGTGCCACCCAGGGACAGGGAGGAACTGAAGCTTTCTTT.

V usage is TRBV5-1 and J usage is TRBJ2-3; D call uncertain. The germline V gene has CDR1 SGHRS and CDR2 YFSETQ. V was clipped by 1 base and J by 5 bases, with 8 bases between them. The CDR3 loop spans 13 amino acids. The CDR3 spells CASSLRSEDTQYF. The DNA of the CDR3 is TGCGCCAGCAGCTTGAGATCCGAAGATACGCAGTATTTT. Together with reference TRBV5-1 and TRBJ2-3, the CDR3 gives the full variable domain: KAGVTQTPRYLIKTRGQQVTLSCSPISGHRSVSWYQQTPGQGLQFLFEYFSETQRNKGNFPGRFSGRQFSNSRSEMNVSTLELGDSALYLCASSLRSEDTQYFGPGTRLTVL.